The following is a T cell receptor beta chain sequence with its context. Its antigen is as yet unknown. This record comes from a study of T cell responses to AZD1222 COVID-19 vaccine. Points from the study as a whole: None of the repertoires were sampled until the peak T cell response had passed. Unmutated regions of variants are reportedly targeted by nearly half of spike-specific TCRs.

Germline CDR1 LGHDT, CDR2 YNNKEL (reference sequence). V lost 4 bases and J 2 bases, leaving 15 bases between the germline ends. The CDR3 covers 15 residues. Repertoires were generated with immunoSEQ multiplex PCR, while TCRdb's copy carries only in-frame clones and drops some. The sample contains about 78,000 clones, 88% of which appear only once. This clonotype was obtained from an adult in good health. This chain uses TRBV3-1 (or the pseudogene TRBV3-2) with TRBJ2-7, with D possibly matching TRBD2 (6 bases). The sample was peripheral blood, taken on day 0 of MenACWY control vaccination. The CDR3: CASSPAQSGAYEQYF. The DNA of the CDR3 is TGTGCCAGCAGCCCCGCACAGTCGGGAGCCTACGAGCAGTACTTC.